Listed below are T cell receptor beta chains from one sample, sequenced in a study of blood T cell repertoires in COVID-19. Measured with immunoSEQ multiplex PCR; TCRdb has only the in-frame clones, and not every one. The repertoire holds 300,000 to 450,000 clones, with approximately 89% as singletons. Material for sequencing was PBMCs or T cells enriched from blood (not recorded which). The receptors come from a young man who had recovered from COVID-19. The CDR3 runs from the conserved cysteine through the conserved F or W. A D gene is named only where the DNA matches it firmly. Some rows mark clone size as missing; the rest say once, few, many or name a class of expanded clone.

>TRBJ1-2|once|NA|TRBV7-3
CASSSTANYGYTF
TGTGCCAGCAGCTCTACAGCTAACTATGGCTACACCTTC
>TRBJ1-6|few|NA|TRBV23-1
CASSPFKGPVSPLHF
TGCGCCAGCAGTCCATTTAAGGGGCCTGTTTCACCCCTCCACTTT
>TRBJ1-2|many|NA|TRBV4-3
CASSQDRGNYGYTF
TGCGCCAGCAGCCAAGACCGAGGGAACTATGGCTACACCTTC
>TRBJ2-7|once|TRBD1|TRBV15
CATSRGDRYEQYF
TGTGCCACCAGCAGAGGGGACAGGTACGAGCAGTACTTC
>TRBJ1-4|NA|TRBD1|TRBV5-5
CASSLAGQGKEKLFF
TGTGCCAGCAGCTTGGCGGGACAGGGGAAAGAAAAACTGTTTTTT
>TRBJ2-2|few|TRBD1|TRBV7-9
CASREDRGIGELFF
TGTGCCAGCAGGGAGGACAGGGGGATCGGGGAGCTGTTTTTT
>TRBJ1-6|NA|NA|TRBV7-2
CASSLAGAPTNSPLHF
TGTGCCAGCAGCTTAGCAGGGGCGCCAACCAATTCACCCCTCCACTTT
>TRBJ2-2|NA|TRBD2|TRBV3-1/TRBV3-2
CASSQEGWTSGGSYTGELFF
TGTGCCAGCAGCCAAGAAGGATGGACTAGCGGGGGGTCGTACACCGGGGAGCTGTTTTTT
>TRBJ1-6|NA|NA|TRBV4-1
CASSQVQGADSPLHF
TGCGCCAGCAGCCAAGTGCAGGGTGCCGATTCACCCCTCCACTTT
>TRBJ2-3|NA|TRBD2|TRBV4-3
CASSQDIGGGLDADTQYF
TGCGCCAGCAGCCAAGATATCGGCGGGGGGCTGGATGCGGATACGCAGTATTTT
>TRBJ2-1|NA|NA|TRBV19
CASTSFGLLEQFF
TGTGCCAGTACCTCTTTTGGACTTCTTGAGCAGTTCTTC
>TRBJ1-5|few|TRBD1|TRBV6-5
CASQTGGVQPQHF
TGTGCCAGCCAGACAGGGGGCGTTCAGCCCCAGCATTTT
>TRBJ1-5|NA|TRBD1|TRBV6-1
CASSEAGTGSQPQHF
TGTGCCAGCAGTGAGGCCGGGACAGGCAGTCAGCCCCAGCATTTT
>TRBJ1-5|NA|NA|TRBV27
CASSLTGPMFNQPQHF
TGTGCCAGCAGTTTAACAGGCCCAATGTTCAATCAGCCCCAGCATTTT
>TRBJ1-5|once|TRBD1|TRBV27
CASRNRDSYQPQHF
TGTGCCAGCAGAAATAGGGACAGTTATCAGCCCCAGCATTTT
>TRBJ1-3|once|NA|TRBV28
CASSSPAGNTIYF
TGTGCCAGCAGTTCCCCGGCTGGAAACACCATATATTTT
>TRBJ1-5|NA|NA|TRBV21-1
CASSKTGWFGQGLTSNQPQHF
TGTGCCAGCAGCAAAACGGGGTGGTTTGGACAGGGCCTTACTAGCAATCAGCCCCAGCATTTT
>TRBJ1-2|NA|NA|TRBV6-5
CASRGGAETF
TGTGCCAGCAGAGGGGGAGCCGAGACCTTC
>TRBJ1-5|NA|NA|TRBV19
CASSIGGSNQPQHF
TGTGCCAGTAGTATAGGGGGCAGCAATCAGCCCCAGCATTTT
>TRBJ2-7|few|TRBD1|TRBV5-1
CASSPSRDRRDSYEQYF
TGCGCCAGCAGCCCTAGCCGGGACAGGCGAGACTCCTACGAGCAGTACTTC
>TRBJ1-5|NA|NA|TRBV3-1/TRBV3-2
CASSDRTVQHF
TGTGCCAGCAGCGATCGGACTGTGCAGCATTTT
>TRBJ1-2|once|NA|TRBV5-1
CASSTGTPMEGYTF
TGCGCCAGCAGTACCGGGACTCCCATGGAAGGCTACACCTTC
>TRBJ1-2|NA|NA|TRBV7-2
CASSLDRSLGVYGYTF
TGTGCCAGCAGCTTAGATCGGTCTCTAGGGGTGTATGGCTACACCTTC
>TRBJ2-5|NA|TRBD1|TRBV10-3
CAIGDLGQGAETQYF
TGTGCCATCGGGGATCTCGGACAGGGTGCTGAGACCCAGTACTTC
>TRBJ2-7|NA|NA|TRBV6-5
CASSYSGSYEQYF
TGTGCCAGCAGTTACAGCGGCAGCTACGAGCAGTACTTC
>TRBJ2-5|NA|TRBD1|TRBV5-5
CASSRTGGEETQYF
TGTGCCAGCAGCAGGACAGGGGGCGAGGAGACCCAGTACTTC
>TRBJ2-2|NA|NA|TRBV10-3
CAISVGLYATGELFF
TGTGCCATCAGTGTGGGACTGTATGCTACCGGGGAGCTGTTTTTT